The following is a T cell receptor (beta chain) sequence with its context. Its cognate antigen is unknown. The sample belongs to a study of persistence of HIV-infected CD4 T cells. Study summary: Up to 180 mL blood was drawn at multiple time points; two donors had single-time leukapheresis.

Sequencing used immunoSEQ version 4 in survey mode. Template was genomic DNA at 8 to 10 ng/uL, with up to 1 ug used per sample. Method: immunoSEQ multiplex PCR; TCRdb's copy keeps in-frame clones and lacks some. The sample carries approximately 27,000 clones, more than 75% recorded once. Cells were stimulated with CMV-infected fibroblast lysates at about 9.4 ug/mL. Sorted nonresponding memory CD4+ T cells were CD40L-negative, CD69-negative, CD45RO-high. Donors had CD4+ T cell counts above 400 cells/uL and were CMV-seropositive. The TCR sequence derives from an adult woman with HIV who was CMV-seropositive. This material consisted of CD4+ T cells sorted from PBMCs after approximately 20-hour stimulation, taken from a patient who received antiretroviral therapy.

CDR3 protein: CASSMTGLSTDTQYF. CDR3 nucleotide sequence: TGTGCCAGTAGTATGACAGGCCTGAGCACAGATACGCAGTATTTT. The chain carries TRBV19 and TRBJ2-3; D may be TRBD1 (6 bases). CDR3 length: 15 residues. The ends were cut back, 3 bases at V and 0 bases at J, with 10 bases in the middle. Germline V gene lookup returns CDR1 LNHDA and CDR2 SQIVND (reference sequence). Full variable domain (rest looked up from reference TRBV19 and TRBJ2-3): DGGITQSPKYLFRKEGQNVTLSCEQNLNHDAMYWYRQDPGQGLRLIYYSQIVNDFQKGDIAEGYSVSREKKESFPLTVTSAQKNPTAFYLCASSMTGLSTDTQYFGPGTRLTVL.